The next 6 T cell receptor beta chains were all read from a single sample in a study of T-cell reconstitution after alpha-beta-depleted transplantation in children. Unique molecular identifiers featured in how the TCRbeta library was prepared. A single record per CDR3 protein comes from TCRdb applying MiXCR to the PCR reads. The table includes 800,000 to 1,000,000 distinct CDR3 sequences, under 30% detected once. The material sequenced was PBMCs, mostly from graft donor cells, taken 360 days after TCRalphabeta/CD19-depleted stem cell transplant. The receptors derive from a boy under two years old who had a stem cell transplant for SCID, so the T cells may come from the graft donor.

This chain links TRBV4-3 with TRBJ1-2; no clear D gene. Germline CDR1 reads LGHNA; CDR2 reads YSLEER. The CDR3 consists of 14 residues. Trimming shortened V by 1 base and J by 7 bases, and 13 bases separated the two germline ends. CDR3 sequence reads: CASSQGAPLGGYTF. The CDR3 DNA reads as TGCGCCAGCAGCCAAGGGGCACCGCTGGGTGGCTACACCTTC.

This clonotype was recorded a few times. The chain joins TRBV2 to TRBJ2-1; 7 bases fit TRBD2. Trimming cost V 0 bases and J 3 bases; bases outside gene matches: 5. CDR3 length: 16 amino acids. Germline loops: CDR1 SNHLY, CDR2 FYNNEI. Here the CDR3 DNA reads TGTGCCAGCAGTGAAGCCCGGGGGGTAGGCTACAATGAGCAGTTCTTC. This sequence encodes CASSEARGVGYNEQFF.

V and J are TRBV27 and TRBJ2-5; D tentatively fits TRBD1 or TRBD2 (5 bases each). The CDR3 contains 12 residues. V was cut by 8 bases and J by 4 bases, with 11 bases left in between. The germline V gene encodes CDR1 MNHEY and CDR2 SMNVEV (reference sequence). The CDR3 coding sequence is TGTGCCAGCGGGGCCCGGGGAGAGACCCAGTACTTC. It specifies CASGARGETQYF.

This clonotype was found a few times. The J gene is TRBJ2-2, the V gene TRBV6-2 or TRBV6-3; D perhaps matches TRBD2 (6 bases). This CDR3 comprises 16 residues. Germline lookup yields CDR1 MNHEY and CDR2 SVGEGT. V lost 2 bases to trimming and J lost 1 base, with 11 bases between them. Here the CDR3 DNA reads TGTGCCAGCAGTTACGCGCGGGGTCGGAACACCGGGGAGCTGTTTTTT. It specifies CASSYARGRNTGELFF.

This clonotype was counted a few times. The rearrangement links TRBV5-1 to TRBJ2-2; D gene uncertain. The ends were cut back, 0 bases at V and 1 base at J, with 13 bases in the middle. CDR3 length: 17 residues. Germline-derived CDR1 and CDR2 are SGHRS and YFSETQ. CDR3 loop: CASSLGATFWNTGELFF. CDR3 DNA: TGCGCCAGCAGCTTGGGGGCCACGTTTTGGAACACCGGGGAGCTGTTTTTT. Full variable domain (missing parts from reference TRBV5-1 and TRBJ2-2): KAGVTQTPRYLIKTRGQQVTLSCSPISGHRSVSWYQQTPGQGLQFLFEYFSETQRNKGNFPGRFSGRQFSNSRSEMNVSTLELGDSALYLCASSLGATFWNTGELFFGEGSRLTVL.

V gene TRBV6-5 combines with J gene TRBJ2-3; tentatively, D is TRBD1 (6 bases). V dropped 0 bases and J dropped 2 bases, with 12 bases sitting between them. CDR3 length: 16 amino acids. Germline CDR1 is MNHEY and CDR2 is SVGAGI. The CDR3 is CASSYSNQGITDTQYF. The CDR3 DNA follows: TGTGCCAGCAGTTACTCGAATCAGGGGATCACAGATACGCAGTATTTT.